The clone carrying this TCR beta chain was seen only a few times. This entry is derived from a study of CD4+ T cells in melanoma. Sequencing was performed with immunoSEQ multiplex PCR; in TCRdb, only in-frame clones are kept and a portion is missing. The table has around 5,700 clones, around 70% seen once; the top ten hold around 25%. In germline, CDR1 is SGHTA, CDR2 FQGNSA. The CDR3 contains 16 residues. Trimming took 4 bases from V and 2 from J, leaving 15 bases between them. The TCR originated in a human donor with melanoma. Sequencing input: cells from a culture (not recorded whether cultured in vitro). The chain combines TRBV7-2 with TRBJ2-1; possible D gene TRBD2, 5 bases. CDR3 DNA sequence: TGTGCCAGCAGCTCCGCCGGGATGTCAACCTACAATGAGCAGTTCTTC. It is translated as CASSSAGMSTYNEQFF.